One sample yielded the 28 T cell receptor beta chains listed below, sequenced in a study of blood T cells in healthy people across ages. Through a sample-barcoded 5' primer and a J-beta primer mix, a second PCR was run for roughly 7 to 11 cycles. A single record per CDR3 protein comes from TCRdb applying MiXCR to the 5' RACE reads. This sample carries 1.8 million or so distinct CDR3 sequences, around 40% of them seen once, and the ten largest clones take 23%. Material for sequencing was blood. All receptors derive from a human donor in good health.

The chain carries TRBV30 and TRBJ1-5; 9 bases line up with TRBD1. The germline V gene encodes CDR1 GTSNPN and CDR2 SVGIG (reference sequence). The CDR3 covers 15 residues. The V gene end was trimmed by 1 base and the J gene end by 7 bases; junction bases not matched to a gene: 8. CDR3 in amino acids: CAWSGATGGGQPQHF. DNA for the CDR3: TGTGCCTGGAGTGGGGCCACAGGGGGCGGACAGCCCCAGCATTTT.

The rearrangement uses TRBV28 and TRBJ1-6, with 8 bases lining up with TRBD1. V shed 10 bases and J 8 bases; nucleotides not matched to a gene: 13. In germline, CDR1 is MDHEN, CDR2 SYDVKM. The CDR3 runs 15 residues. CDR3 nucleotides: TGTGCCAACAGCCAGGACAGGGTCGGAGATTCACCCCTCCACTTT. This sequence encodes CANSQDRVGDSPLHF. Full variable domain (outside the CDR3, taken from reference TRBV28 and TRBJ1-6): DVKVTQSSRYLVKRTGEKVFLECVQDMDHENMFWYRQDPGLGLRLIYFSYDVKMKEKGDIPEGYSVSREKKERFSLILESASTNQTSMYLCANSQDRVGDSPLHFGNGTRLTVT.

The sample holds a few counts of this clonotype. The rearrangement joins TRBV20-1 to TRBJ2-1; TRBD1 matches at 11 bases. The CDR3 extends over 16 amino acids. J gave up 2 bases and V 5 bases, and 8 bases lay outside the gene matches. Germline assignment: CDR1 DFQATT and CDR2 SNEGSKA (reference sequence). The DNA for the CDR3 is TGCAGTGCTTCGGCGAGGACAGGGGGCGCCTACAATGAGCAGTTCTTC. Translating gives CSASARTGGAYNEQFF.

V and J are TRBV7-2 and TRBJ2-6; D unclear. Per germline, CDR1 SGHTA and CDR2 FQGNSA. V shed 0 bases and J shed 2 bases, with 8 bases lying between them. The CDR3 is 16 residues long. The CDR3 is CASSLAPFTGANVLTF. The CDR3 DNA reads as TGTGCCAGCAGCTTAGCTCCGTTCACTGGGGCCAACGTCCTGACTTTC.

This clonotype was counted only a few times. CDR3 loop: CASSESTGHGYTF. The CDR3 DNA sequence: TGTGCCAGCAGCGAGTCAACAGGACATGGCTACACCTTC. The V call is TRBV9, the J call TRBJ1-2, with D tentatively TRBD1 (5 bases). Germline V gene sequence: CDR1 SGDLS, CDR2 YYNGEE. This CDR3 has 13 residues. Trimming removed 3 bases from V and 6 bases from J, with 12 bases in between.

The V and J genes are TRBV7-8 and TRBJ1-5, with D unresolved. From germline, CDR1 is SGHVS and CDR2 FQNEAQ. Trimming removed 5 bases from V and 4 bases from J, with 12 bases in between. The CDR3 totals 14 residues. The CDR3 bases are TGTGCCAGCAGCCCCCGGGCCTTAAATCAGCCCCAGCATTTT. Translation gives CASSPRALNQPQHF.

This chain links TRBV6-4 with TRBJ1-2, with unresolved D. The germline CDR1 and CDR2 sequences are MRHNA and SNTAGT. Trimming left V 1 base short and J 5 bases short, with 20 bases between. This CDR3 has 17 amino acids. The CDR3 DNA is TGTGCCAGCAGTGACTTTTGGCGGGGTGGCAACTTTTATGGCTACACCTTC. Translation gives CASSDFWRGGNFYGYTF.

This clonotype has more than one count but fewer than ten. CDR3 sequence reads: CATSRDLGRASRGYTF. In DNA form, the CDR3 reads TGTGCCACCAGCAGAGACCTGGGACGGGCCTCGAGGGGCTACACCTTC. The rearrangement uses TRBV15 and TRBJ1-2; D possibly corresponds to TRBD1 (5 bases). V was shortened by 0 bases and J by 8 bases, with 19 bases between the two germline ends. The CDR3 is 16 amino acids. CDR1 is LNHNV and CDR2 is YYDKDF in the germline V gene (reference sequence).

This clonotype was detected a few times. The J gene is TRBJ2-4, the V gene TRBV20-1; D possibly matches TRBD1 or TRBD2 (6 bases each). The length of the CDR3 is 17 residues. The germline V gene has CDR1 DFQATT and CDR2 SNEGSKA (reference sequence). The V end lost 5 bases, the J end lost 0 bases, and 20 bases lay between the germline ends. The CDR3 region is CSAPGASEGVAKNIQYF. The CDR3 DNA follows: TGCAGTGCTCCGGGGGCTAGCGAAGGGGTAGCCAAAAACATTCAGTACTTC.

The genes are TRBV12-3 or TRBV12-4 and TRBJ2-3; no firm D call. CDR3 size: 11 residues. V lost 7 bases to trimming and J lost 9 bases, with 11 bases between them. The CDR3 spells CASIYDWTQYF. CDR3 coding DNA: TGTGCCAGCATCTACGATTGGACGCAGTATTTT.

The chain has TRBV29-1 and TRBJ1-2; no clear D gene. The CDR3 runs to 13 residues. V was pared by 4 bases and J by 3 bases, with 12 bases between. Germline assignment: CDR1 SQVTM and CDR2 ANQGSEA. The CDR3 reads CSVGGGGDYGYTF. In DNA form, the CDR3 reads TGCAGCGTTGGGGGTGGTGGAGACTATGGCTACACCTTC.

The chain links TRBV20-1 to TRBJ1-6, with D maybe TRBD1 (6 bases). CDR1 is DFQATT, CDR2 SNEGSKA, per germline (reference sequence). Trimming pared 8 bases from V and 8 bases from J, leaving 22 bases between. CDR3 size: 15 residues. The DNA of the CDR3 is TGCAGTTCCCCGGGTTGGTTAGGGGGAGATTCACCCCTCCACTTT. It is translated as CSSPGWLGGDSPLHF.

J is TRBJ1-4 and V is TRBV5-1, with 9 bases matching TRBD1. Germline CDR1 reads SGHRS; CDR2 reads YFSETQ. This CDR3 comprises 16 residues. After removal of 5 bases from V and 1 base from J, the junction contained 6 bases not matched to a gene. In DNA form, the CDR3 reads TGCGCCAGCAGTACTCGACAGGGGGGAACTAATGAAAAACTGTTTTTT. This translates into CASSTRQGGTNEKLFF.

The rearrangement joins TRBV3-1 to TRBJ2-1; a possible D gene is TRBD1 (6 bases). The V end lost 1 base, the J end lost 10 bases, and 14 bases lay between the germline ends. Germline CDR1 LGHDT, CDR2 YNNKEL (reference sequence). The CDR3 sequence is 14 residues long. CDR3 coding DNA: TGTGCCAGCAGCCAAGGACAGGCAACCTACGAGCAGTTCTTC. This gives the protein CASSQGQATYEQFF.

The V gene is TRBV9, the J gene TRBJ2-6; possible D gene TRBD1, 6 bases. CDR1 and CDR2 from the germline V gene are SGDLS and YYNGEE. This CDR3 has 16 residues. V dropped 3 bases and J dropped 0 bases, with 10 bases sitting between them. CDR3 DNA: TGTGCCAGCAGCGAGAACAGGGACTCTGGGGCCAACGTCCTGACTTTC. It specifies CASSENRDSGANVLTF.

J is TRBJ2-7 and V is TRBV12-5, with TRBD2 matching 8 bases. From germline, CDR1 is LGHNT and CDR2 FRNRAP. CDR3 length: 14 amino acids. Trimming at V came to 1 base and at J to 6 bases, leaving 5 bases not matched to a gene. The CDR3 sequence is CASGLAGGGTEQYF. The CDR3 coding sequence is TGTGCTAGTGGTTTGGCCGGGGGGGGAACCGAGCAGTACTTC.

V and J are TRBV4-3 and TRBJ2-1, with 12 bases lining up with TRBD2. CDR3 length: 15 amino acids. V lost 4 bases to trimming and J lost 8 bases; unmatched junction nucleotides: 6. Germline CDR1 LGHNA, CDR2 YSLEER. CDR3 protein: CASSPLAGGFYEQFF. The DNA of the CDR3 is TGCGCCAGCAGCCCGCTAGCGGGGGGGTTTTATGAGCAGTTCTTC.

The CDR3 DNA is TGCGCCAGCAGCCAAGGCTCGCAGTACTATGGCTACACCTTC. Protein product: CASSQGSQYYGYTF. The gene calls are TRBV4-3 and TRBJ1-2; D gene ambiguous. Looked up from germline, CDR1 is LGHNA and CDR2 is YSLEER. With 1 base removed from V and 3 bases from J, the gap between germline ends came to 9 bases. The CDR3 loop spans 14 amino acids.

The chain is built from TRBV5-1 and TRBJ2-5; the match to TRBD1 covers 7 bases. Germline lookup yields CDR1 SGHRS and CDR2 YFSETQ. J gave up 2 bases and V 4 bases, and 5 bases lay outside the gene matches. This CDR3 is built from 14 residues. The DNA of the CDR3 is TGCGCCAGCAGCGGAAGGACAGGACAAGAGACCCAGTACTTC. The encoded protein is CASSGRTGQETQYF.

V usage is TRBV6-1 and J usage is TRBJ2-5, with D hard to call. The CDR3 consists of 13 residues. The V gene lost 3 bases and the J gene lost 3 bases, with 8 bases spanning the gap. Germline V CDR1 and CDR2: MNHNS, SASEGT. CDR3 sequence reads: CASSDPSKETQYF. In nucleotides, the CDR3 is TGTGCCAGCAGTGATCCTTCAAAAGAGACCCAGTACTTC.

The rearrangement joins TRBV5-1 to TRBJ2-7; TRBD1 is a possible D gene (6 bases). Per the germline V gene, CDR1 is SGHRS and CDR2 is YFSETQ. The CDR3 is made up of 13 amino acids. V lost 5 bases and J lost 5, with 14 bases in between. CDR3 in amino acids: CASREAGGHEQYF. The DNA of the CDR3 is TGCGCCAGCAGAGAGGCTGGGGGCCACGAGCAGTACTTC.

Regarding this clonotype: The junction departs from the called germline gene at one end, perhaps through a read error. The chain couples TRBV25-1 to TRBJ2-1, with 7 nucleotides matching TRBD2. The CDR3 is made up of 17 amino acids. CDR1 MGHDK and CDR2 SYGVNS come from the germline V gene. DNA for the CDR3: TGTGCCAGCAGTGACCTATCCGGGACTATCTATTACAATGGGCAGTTCTTC. It yields the protein CASSDLSGTIYYNGQFF.

In its sample, this clonotype was seen a few times. V is TRBV20-1 and J is TRBJ1-2; unclear D gene. V lost 2 bases and J lost 6, with 25 bases in between. Germline-derived CDR1 and CDR2 are DFQATT and SNEGSKA (reference sequence). The CDR3 has 17 amino acids. CDR3: CSARSPWSSRPFDGYTF. CDR3 nucleotide sequence: TGCAGTGCTAGATCGCCCTGGAGTTCGAGACCCTTTGATGGCTACACCTTC.

This clonotype was seen a few times. The chain recombines TRBV6-2 or TRBV6-3 with TRBJ2-1; D perhaps matches TRBD2 (6 bases). CDR3 length: 23 amino acids. CDR1 is MNHEY, CDR2 SVGEGT, per germline. V gave up 0 bases and J gave up 13 bases, with 43 bases separating them. CDR3 amino acids: CASSYSVVEPHEYNERAPRRQFF. Here the CDR3 DNA reads TGTGCCAGCAGTTACTCGGTCGTTGAACCCCACGAGTACAATGAGCGGGCTCCCCGACGTCAGTTCTTC.

There are many counts of this clonotype. The J gene is TRBJ2-3, the V gene TRBV5-6, with D unresolved. V was trimmed by 3 bases and J by 0 bases, leaving 8 bases between them. Per the germline V gene, CDR1 is SGHDT and CDR2 is YYEEEE. The CDR3 spans 14 residues. The chain's CDR3 is CASSSPASTDTQYF. The CDR3 DNA is TGTGCCAGCAGCTCGCCTGCGAGCACAGATACGCAGTATTTT.

This clonotype was seen a few times. The rearrangement uses TRBV20-1 and TRBJ2-7; TRBD1 agrees at 8 bases. V gave up 4 bases and J gave up 2 bases; unmatched junction bases: 1. Germline values: CDR1 DFQATT, CDR2 SNEGSKA (reference sequence). The length of the CDR3 is 12 residues. The CDR3 region is CSANRGAYEQYF. The DNA for the CDR3 is TGCAGTGCTAACAGGGGGGCCTACGAGCAGTACTTC.

The chain combines TRBV6-1 with TRBJ1-4; 10 nucleotides match TRBD1. From germline, CDR1 is MNHNS and CDR2 SASEGT. The CDR3 length is 15 residues. V gave up 8 bases and J gave up 1 base; unmatched junction bases: 4. The CDR3 sequence: CASARDRGTNEKLFF. CDR3 coding DNA: TGTGCCAGCGCCAGGGACAGGGGAACTAATGAAAAACTGTTTTTT.

V gene TRBV6-1 combines with J gene TRBJ1-2; 7 bases are shared with TRBD1. From germline, CDR1 is MNHNS and CDR2 SASEGT. V was clipped by 1 base and J by 0 bases; unmatched bases: 5. The CDR3 sequence is 16 residues long. CDR3 DNA: TGTGCCAGCAGTGAAGACCCCGACAGGGCTAACTATGGCTACACCTTC. As protein: CASSEDPDRANYGYTF.